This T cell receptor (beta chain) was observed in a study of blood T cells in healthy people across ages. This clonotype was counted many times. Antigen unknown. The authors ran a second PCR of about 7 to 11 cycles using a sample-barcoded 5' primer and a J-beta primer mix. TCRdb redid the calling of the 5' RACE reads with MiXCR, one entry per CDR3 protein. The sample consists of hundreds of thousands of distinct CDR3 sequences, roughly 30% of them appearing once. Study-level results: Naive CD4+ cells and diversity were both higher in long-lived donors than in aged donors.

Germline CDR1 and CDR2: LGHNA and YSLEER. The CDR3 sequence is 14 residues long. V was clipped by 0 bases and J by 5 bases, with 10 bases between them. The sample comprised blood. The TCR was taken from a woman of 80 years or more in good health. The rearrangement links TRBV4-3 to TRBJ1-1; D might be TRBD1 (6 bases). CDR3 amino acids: CASSQDNRETEAFF. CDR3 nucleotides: TGCGCCAGCAGCCAAGATAACAGGGAGACTGAAGCTTTCTTT.